Each of the 25 T cell receptor beta chains below was sequenced from the same sample in a study of lymphopenia after photon versus proton radiotherapy. Measured with immunoSEQ multiplex PCR; TCRdb has only the in-frame clones, and not every one. The data hold approximately 150,000 clones, with about nine tenths observed a single time. Sample: peripheral blood, taken from a patient treated with photon-based radiotherapy. All receptors come from a man aged 45-65 years with gastric cancer.

The chain is built from TRBV6-1 and TRBJ1-2; possible D gene TRBD1, 6 bases. The CDR3 totals 13 residues. Trimming took off 10 bases at V and 8 bases at J, with 20 bases between the two ends. Germline CDR1 reads MNHNS; CDR2 reads SASEGT. CDR3 residues: CATVGRGLGGYTF. The CDR3 DNA sequence: TGTGCCACCGTCGGCAGGGGTTTAGGGGGCTACACCTTC.

This clone appeared once. J is TRBJ2-5 and V is TRBV4-2; D is possibly TRBD1 (6 bases). The germline V gene has CDR1 LGHNA and CDR2 YNFKEQ. CDR3 length equals 15 residues. With 1 base removed from V and 1 base from J, the gap between germline ends came to 10 bases. DNA of the CDR3: TGTGCCAGCAGCCAAGCGGTACAGGGCCAAGAGACCCAGTACTTC. This encodes CASSQAVQGQETQYF.

The V call is TRBV27, the J call TRBJ2-7; 9 bases map to TRBD2. With 2 bases clipped from V and 7 bases from J, the junction kept 9 bases outside the gene matches. Germline CDR1 MNHEY, CDR2 SMNVEV (reference sequence). CDR3 length equals 15 residues. This CDR3 is CASSLRLAGPEEQYF. In DNA, the CDR3 is TGTGCCAGCAGTTTAAGGCTAGCGGGGCCGGAAGAGCAGTACTTC.

This clone was seen more than once but under ten times. This chain joins TRBV4-1 and TRBJ2-1; 9 bases match TRBD2. After removal of 1 base from V and 7 bases from J, the junction contained 17 bases not matched to a gene. This CDR3 region has 19 residues. Germline loops: CDR1 MGHRA, CDR2 YSYEKL. The CDR3 region has the DNA TGCGCCAGCAGCCAAGCCCGATTAGCGGGAGCGAAGTTTGTGAATGAGCAGTTCTTC. This codes for CASSQARLAGAKFVNEQFF.

There are a few counts of this clone. This sequence joins TRBV30 and TRBJ1-2; D unclear. The CDR3 sequence is 11 residues long. Germline loops: CDR1 GTSNPN, CDR2 SVGIG (reference sequence). With 1 base removed from V and 8 bases from J, the gap between germline ends came to 8 bases. The CDR3 is CAWSAGRGYTF. The CDR3 region has the DNA TGTGCCTGGAGTGCCGGGCGGGGCTACACCTTC.

The V call is TRBV18, the J call TRBJ1-1, with D uncertain. Trimming took off 4 bases at V and 4 bases at J, with 22 bases between the two ends. Looked up from germline, CDR1 is KGHSH and CDR2 is LQKENI. The CDR3 is 17 amino acids. CDR3 loop: CASSLLGLATFSTEAFF. The CDR3 DNA reads TGTGCCAGCTCACTCCTGGGGTTGGCCACTTTTAGCACTGAAGCTTTCTTT.

The count of this clone is one. The chain links TRBV4-2 to TRBJ1-4, with D perhaps matching TRBD1 (5 bases). CDR3 length: 14 amino acids. Trimming cost V 3 bases and J 8 bases, with 13 bases left between them. CDR1 is LGHNA and CDR2 is YNFKEQ in the germline V gene. CDR3 sequence: CASSQAGSREKLFF. In DNA form, the CDR3 reads TGTGCCAGCAGCCAGGCAGGGTCTCGGGAAAAACTGTTTTTT.

This sequence joins TRBV21-1 and TRBJ2-7. TRBV21-1 is a documented pseudogene. The CDR3 is 15 residues long. CDR3 residues: CASSKLGVKSYEQYF. DNA for the CDR3: TGTGCCAGCAGCAAACTGGGGGTCAAATCCTACGAGCAGTACTTC.

The rearrangement uses TRBV23-1 and TRBJ2-3; weak D call: TRBD2 (5 bases). Being an ORF, TRBV23-1 has a function that is uncertain. The CDR3 consists of 18 residues. Trimming removed 0 bases from V and 0 bases from J, with 16 bases in between. The CDR3 coding sequence is TGCGCCAGCAGTCAATCCACACCTAGGAGGCGGAGCACAGATACGCAGTATTTT. Translation gives CASSQSTPRRRSTDTQYF.

This chain joins TRBV9 and TRBJ2-2, with D hard to call. This CDR3 is 17 amino acids long. In germline, CDR1 is SGDLS, CDR2 YYNGEE. Trimming stripped 0 bases from V and 0 bases from J, with 12 bases between. The CDR3 nucleotides read TGTGCCAGCAGCGTAGCTCGGCACCCAGCGAACACCGGGGAGCTGTTTTTT. Its translation: CASSVARHPANTGELFF.

This clone was seen only a few times. This sequence joins TRBV6-5 and TRBJ2-2, with D unclear. Germline V gene data show CDR1 as MNHEY and CDR2 as SVGAGI. Trimming shortened V by 6 bases and J by 0 bases, and 8 bases separated the two germline ends. This CDR3 is 14 amino acids long. In DNA, the CDR3 is TGTGCCAGCAGCCAACTCTCGAACACCGGGGAGCTGTTTTTT. It translates to CASSQLSNTGELFF.

V and J are TRBV4-1 and TRBJ2-7, with TRBD1 matching over 9 bases. The CDR3 runs 14 residues. The germline CDR1 and CDR2 sequences are MGHRA and YSYEKL. The ends lost 4 bases at V and 3 bases at J; junction bases unmatched: 4. CDR3 coding DNA: TGCGCCAGCAGCCCCCCGGGACAGGGCTACGAGCAGTACTTC. Translated, it gives CASSPPGQGYEQYF.

The chain carries TRBV11-2 and TRBJ2-3, with 10 bases fitting TRBD2. There are 15 residues in the CDR3. Germline V gene sequence: CDR1 SGHAT, CDR2 FQNNGV. V lost 6 bases, J lost 4 bases, and 7 bases stayed unmatched. Written as DNA, the CDR3 is TGTGCCAGCAGTCCCAGCGGGAGGGGGGCAGATACGCAGTATTTT. Protein: CASSPSGRGADTQYF.

This chain joins TRBV29-1 and TRBJ1-1; D not certain. V shed 7 bases and J shed 5 bases, with 8 bases lying between them. CDR1 and CDR2 from the germline V gene are SQVTM and ANQGSEA. The CDR3 is made up of 10 amino acids. The CDR3 DNA reads TGCAGCGGCCTGGAGACTGAAGCTTTCTTT. This translates into CSGLETEAFF. The full variable domain, completed using reference TRBV29-1 and TRBJ1-1, is SAVISQKPSRDICQRGTSLTIQCQVDSQVTMMFWYRQQPGQSLTLIATANQGSEATYESGFVIDKFPISRPNLTFSTLTVSNMSPEDSSIYLCSGLETEAFFGQGTRLTVV.

This chain links TRBV6-5 with TRBJ1-1; D not resolved. The CDR3 runs to 11 residues. The V gene's germline CDR1 is MNHEY and CDR2 SVGAGI. The CDR3 sequence: CAAFRWTEAFF. As DNA, the CDR3 is TGTGCAGCGTTCAGGTGGACTGAAGCTTTCTTT.

V and J are TRBV21-1 and TRBJ2-2; the D segment call TRBD2 is taken from the table without a DNA check. TRBV21-1 is noted as a pseudogene. The CDR3 extends over 16 amino acids. DNA for the CDR3: TGTGCCAGCAGCACGGGACTAGCGGGAGTTGCCGGGGAGCTGTTTTTT. Protein: CASSTGLAGVAGELFF.

As to this clone: At one end, the junction sequence differs from germline, possibly due to a read error. V is TRBV4-3 and J is TRBJ1-5; D is ambiguous. CDR3 size: 14 residues. Looked up from germline, CDR1 is LGHNA and CDR2 is YSLEER. CDR3 nucleotides: TGCGCCAGCAGTCACGGTTATAGCAATCAGCCCCAGCGTTTT. As protein: CASSHGYSNQPQRF.

The CDR3 DNA reads TGTGCCAGCAGTGAAAATCTTGAGCAGTACTTC. Its protein is CASSENLEQYF. The chain couples TRBV2 to TRBJ2-7; unclear D gene. Deletions cut 2 bases from V and 7 bases from J, with 6 bases between. This CDR3 comprises 11 residues. The germline V gene has CDR1 SNHLY and CDR2 FYNNEI.

This chain joins TRBV7-9 and TRBJ1-5, with D possibly matching TRBD1 (5 bases). The CDR3 totals 14 residues. Germline V gene sequence: CDR1 SEHNR, CDR2 FQNEAQ (reference sequence). With 1 base removed from V and 7 bases from J, the gap between germline ends came to 11 bases. The CDR3 bases are TGTGCCAGCAGCTTAGATCCCCGGGGGCAGCCCCAGCATTTT. This sequence encodes CASSLDPRGQPQHF.

This clone was recorded only once. This rearrangement joins TRBV28 to TRBJ1-5; possible D gene TRBD1, 5 bases. This CDR3 region has 19 residues. Trimming pared 2 bases from V and 2 bases from J, leaving 22 bases between. Germline V gives CDR1 MDHEN, CDR2 SYDVKM. The CDR3 DNA reads as TGTGCCAGCAGTTTAGGGGCCGGAGACGCTCGGGGGGGCAATCAGCCCCAGCATTTT. Translating it yields CASSLGAGDARGGNQPQHF.

The V and J genes are TRBV28 and TRBJ1-5; TRBD1 matches at 9 bases. The V and J ends lost 5 bases and 4 bases, in that order; junction bases with no gene match: 3. The germline V gene has CDR1 MDHEN and CDR2 SYDVKM. There are 14 residues in the CDR3. The CDR3 region is CASSAGQGNQPQHF. The CDR3 DNA is TGTGCCAGCAGTGCGGGACAGGGAAATCAGCCCCAGCATTTT.

The rearrangement links TRBV2 to TRBJ1-1; 7 nucleotides align to TRBD1. Germline values: CDR1 SNHLY, CDR2 FYNNEI. The CDR3 runs to 15 residues. Trimming at V came to 8 bases and at J to 5 bases, leaving 14 bases not matched to a gene. Here the CDR3 DNA reads TGTGCCAGCCAAGGAGGGTACAGGGGAGGAACTGAAGCTTTCTTT. Encoded protein: CASQGGYRGGTEAFF. Based on the CDR3 plus reference TRBV2 and TRBJ1-1, the full variable domain is EPEVTQTPSHQVTQMGQEVILRCVPISNHLYFYWYRQILGQKVEFLVSFYNNEISEKSEIFDDQFSVERPDGSNFTLKIRSTKLEDSAMYFCASQGGYRGGTEAFFGQGTRLTVV.

The V call is TRBV11-1, the J call TRBJ1-1; no clear D gene. CDR3 length equals 10 residues. Germline CDR1 is SGHAT and CDR2 is FQDESV (reference sequence). Trimming shortened V by 1 base and J by 8 bases, and 2 bases separated the two germline ends. The CDR3 protein is CASSLEEAFF. The CDR3 DNA reads TGTGCCAGCAGCTTAGAGGAAGCTTTCTTT.

V and J are TRBV4-1 and TRBJ2-5, with 11 bases that match TRBD2. V gave up 4 bases and J gave up 1 base; unmatched junction bases: 2. CDR3 size: 15 residues. Per germline, CDR1 MGHRA and CDR2 YSYEKL. CDR3 sequence: CASSLLAGGQETQYF. CDR3 DNA sequence: TGCGCCAGCAGCCTTCTAGCGGGAGGCCAAGAGACCCAGTACTTC.

The chain joins TRBV2 to TRBJ1-2; TRBD1 is a possible D gene (6 bases). This CDR3 contains 16 residues. Germline CDR1 SNHLY, CDR2 FYNNEI. The V end was cut by 4 bases, the J end by 5 bases, with 20 bases between. CDR3 DNA sequence: TGTGCCAGCAGTGGTGACAGGATCTTGGCGGGTTATGGCTACACCTTC. Translation: CASSGDRILAGYGYTF.